One and the same sample provided the 23 T cell receptor beta chains below, sequenced in a study of vaccination and CD4 T cells after COVID-19. These receptors lack a known antigen. The Oncomine TCR Beta short-read assay was what sequenced the DNA obtained from cultured CD4+ T cells. TCRdb independently ran MiXCR on the PCR reads; one entry per CDR3 protein. The table records roughly 20,000 distinct CDR3 sequences, 42% of them present only once. Stated time point: late sampling 161 to 241 days after vaccination in three convalescent patients. The treatment: approximately nine-day PBMC culture with coronavirus spike peptide pools or control peptides (ViraFEST assay). Sequenced material: CD4+ T cells from blood, cultured in vitro, taken about 7 months after SARS-CoV-2 vaccination. These receptors originate from a human donor who had recovered from COVID-19.

This clonotype was counted once. This chain joins TRBV29-1 and TRBJ2-3, with 8 positions matching TRBD1. J gave up 1 base and V 5 bases, and 2 bases lay outside the gene matches. From germline, CDR1 is SQVTM and CDR2 ANQGSEA. This CDR3 has 13 residues. The CDR3 DNA reads TGCAGCGTTCCGGGACAGGGCACAGATACGCAGTATTTT. Residues: CSVPGQGTDTQYF.

The V and J genes are TRBV7-2 and TRBJ2-2, with D perhaps matching TRBD2 (6 bases). Per germline, CDR1 SGHTA and CDR2 FQGNSA. The CDR3 length is 15 residues. The V gene lost 2 bases and the J gene lost 3 bases, with 10 bases spanning the gap. CDR3 nucleotide sequence: TGTGCCAGCAGCTTAATGAGCGGGTACACCGGGGAGCTGTTTTTT. Protein product: CASSLMSGYTGELFF.

V usage is TRBV7-9 and J usage is TRBJ2-7; a possible D gene is TRBD1 (5 bases). This CDR3 comprises 15 residues. Germline-derived CDR1 and CDR2 are SEHNR and FQNEAQ (reference sequence). Trimming pared 3 bases from V and 2 bases from J, leaving 14 bases between. Written as DNA, the CDR3 is TGTGCCAGCAGCTTGCAATATACAGGCACCTACGAGCAGTACTTC. It codes for CASSLQYTGTYEQYF. The variable domain in full, completed from reference TRBV7-9 and TRBJ2-7, reads DTGVSQNPRHKITKRGQNVTFRCDPISEHNRLYWYRQTLGQGPEFLTYFQNEAQLEKSRLLSDRFSAERPKGSFSTLEIQRTEQGDSAMYLCASSLQYTGTYEQYFGPGTRLTVT.

This clonotype occurred a few times. V usage is TRBV24-1 and J usage is TRBJ2-1; 13 bases fit TRBD2. The germline V gene has CDR1 KGHDR and CDR2 SFDVKD. Trimming at V came to 4 bases and at J to 6 bases, leaving 11 bases not matched to a gene. The CDR3 runs 18 residues. For the CDR3, the DNA is TGTGCCACCAGTGAATGGAAGACTAGCGGGAGGTTTAGCAATGAGCAGTTCTTC. Its protein is CATSEWKTSGRFSNEQFF.

The J gene is TRBJ2-7, the V gene TRBV29-1; the D gene is possibly TRBD2 (5 bases). Germline V lookup: CDR1 SQVTM, CDR2 ANQGSEA. The V and J ends lost 4 bases and 0 bases respectively, with 10 bases between them. This CDR3 region has 13 residues. The CDR3 region is CSVGGDTSYEQYF. The CDR3 DNA reads as TGCAGCGTTGGGGGAGACACCTCCTACGAGCAGTACTTC.

The J gene is TRBJ2-5, the V gene TRBV7-8; D is unresolved. Per the germline V gene, CDR1 is SGHVS and CDR2 is FQNEAQ. This CDR3 has 17 residues. V lost 5 bases and J lost 2, with 21 bases in between. DNA of the CDR3: TGTGCCAGCAGCCCCATTAGTGGACGAATACAACAAGAGACCCAGTACTTC. Protein sequence: CASSPISGRIQQETQYF.

The chain joins TRBV4-2 to TRBJ2-7; D is possibly TRBD2 (6 bases). V shed 0 bases and J shed 7 bases, with 10 bases lying between them. Germline V gives CDR1 LGHNA, CDR2 YNFKEQ. The CDR3 has 13 amino acids. This CDR3 is CASSQDLAGEQYF. As DNA, the CDR3 is TGTGCCAGCAGCCAAGATTTGGCGGGGGAGCAGTACTTC.

The chain links TRBV7-2 to TRBJ2-5; no clear D. V was pared by 3 bases and J by 5 bases, with 10 bases between. Per germline, CDR1 SGHTA and CDR2 FQGNSA. CDR3 length: 13 residues. The CDR3 sequence: CASSFSHSETQYF. Written as DNA, the CDR3 is TGTGCCAGCAGCTTCAGCCACTCGGAGACCCAGTACTTC. Variable domain in full (rest from reference TRBV7-2 and TRBJ2-5): GAGVSQSPSNKVTEKGKDVELRCDPISGHTALYWYRQSLGQGLEFLIYFQGNSAPDKSGLPSDRFSAERTGGSVSTLTIQRTQQEDSAVYLCASSFSHSETQYFGPGTRLLVL.

This chain connects TRBV7-9 to TRBJ1-2; D remains unclear. This CDR3 has 11 amino acids. CDR1 and CDR2 from the germline V gene are SEHNR and FQNEAQ (reference sequence). Trimming took off 6 bases at V and 8 bases at J, with 10 bases between the two ends. CDR3 bases: TGTGCCAGCAGTTCACGAACAGGCTACACCTTC. The encoded protein is CASSSRTGYTF.

The J gene is TRBJ2-5, the V gene TRBV29-1, with 11 positions matching TRBD2. Trimming cost V 4 bases and J 2 bases; bases outside gene matches: 9. The CDR3 sequence is 16 residues long. Per the germline V gene, CDR1 is SQVTM and CDR2 is ANQGSEA. For the CDR3, the DNA is TGCAGCGTTGTTTTTCCGGCTAGCGGGGGGCAAGAGACCCAGTACTTC. Protein sequence: CSVVFPASGGQETQYF.

The chain combines TRBV7-2 with TRBJ2-5, with unresolved D. The CDR3 spans 12 residues. Trimming removed 2 bases from V and 5 bases from J, with 6 bases in between. The V gene's germline CDR1 is SGHTA and CDR2 FQGNSA. DNA of the CDR3: TGTGCCAGCAGCTTAAATTTCGAGACCCAGTACTTC. It specifies CASSLNFETQYF. The full variable domain, with the rest looked up from reference TRBV7-2 and TRBJ2-5, is GAGVSQSPSNKVTEKGKDVELRCDPISGHTALYWYRQSLGQGLEFLIYFQGNSAPDKSGLPSDRFSAERTGGSVSTLTIQRTQQEDSAVYLCASSLNFETQYFGPGTRLLVL.

Within the sample, this clonotype is medium-sized (0.01 to 0.1%). The chain joins TRBV7-2 to TRBJ2-7, with D unclear. The CDR3 length is 12 residues. The germline gives CDR1 SGHTA, CDR2 FQGNSA. The germline V and J ends were trimmed by 5 bases and 2 bases, with 7 bases remaining between them. The CDR3 sequence: CASSQGTYEQYF. CDR3 bases: TGTGCCAGCAGCCAAGGGACCTACGAGCAGTACTTC.

The chain links TRBV28 to TRBJ1-2, with no clear D. The CDR3 length is 13 residues. Looked up from germline, CDR1 is MDHEN and CDR2 is SYDVKM. Deletions cut 3 bases from V and 1 base from J, with 6 bases between. The CDR3 region is CASSLGVNYGYTF. The CDR3 coding sequence is TGTGCCAGCAGTTTGGGAGTTAACTATGGCTACACCTTC.

The chain employs TRBV10-3 and TRBJ2-5; D tentatively fits TRBD1 or TRBD2 (5 bases each). CDR1 is ENHRY and CDR2 is SYGVKD in the germline V gene. V lost 5 bases, J lost 5 bases, and 18 bases lay in between. The CDR3 has 15 amino acids. CDR3: CAISTGTVQGETQYF. Written as DNA, the CDR3 is TGTGCCATCAGTACCGGGACGGTTCAAGGGGAGACCCAGTACTTC.

This sequence joins TRBV27 and TRBJ2-7, with TRBD1 identical over 7 bases. J lost 2 bases, V lost 4 bases, and 5 bases had no gene match. The V gene's germline CDR1 is MNHEY and CDR2 SMNVEV (reference sequence). This CDR3 region has 14 residues. CDR3 DNA: TGTGCCAGCAGTTACCGACAGGGTCCCTACGAGCAGTACTTC. This translates into CASSYRQGPYEQYF.

This clonotype has a handful of counts. V usage is TRBV6-5 and J usage is TRBJ1-5; 9 nucleotides line up with TRBD1. The germline V gene encodes CDR1 MNHEY and CDR2 SVGAGI. Trimming cost V 2 bases and J 0 bases; bases outside gene matches: 5. The CDR3 totals 17 residues. The CDR3 loop reads CASSYRTGANSNQPQHF. The CDR3 DNA sequence: TGTGCCAGCAGTTACCGGACAGGGGCGAATAGCAATCAGCCCCAGCATTTT.

This clonotype was found a few times. The gene calls are TRBV27 and TRBJ2-3, with 8 positions matching TRBD2. The germline gives CDR1 MNHEY, CDR2 SMNVEV (reference sequence). This CDR3 has 15 residues. Trimming took 4 bases from V and 3 from J; bases not matched to a gene: 6. CDR3 in amino acids: CASSSSASGTDTQYF. The CDR3 bases are TGTGCCAGCAGTTCCTCGGCTAGCGGGACAGATACGCAGTATTTT.

The CDR3 region is CASSLSPGSWGQETQYF. The CDR3 DNA follows: TGTGCCAGCAGCCTTTCACCGGGGTCCTGGGGCCAAGAGACCCAGTACTTC. This chain links TRBV28 with TRBJ2-5; possible D gene TRBD2, 5 bases. The CDR3 runs to 17 residues. Germline CDR1 MDHEN, CDR2 SYDVKM. V was trimmed by 6 bases and J by 1 base, leaving 21 bases between them.

The table lists this clonotype with a few counts. The chain has TRBV21-1 and TRBJ2-7; the D call in the table, TRBD2, was not verified against the DNA. TRBV21-1 is designated a pseudogene. The CDR3 extends over 13 amino acids. DNA of the CDR3: TGTGCCAGCACCAGGGAGGGGGCCTACGAGCAGTACTTC. Protein: CASTREGAYEQYF.

This chain joins TRBV7-9 and TRBJ2-2; 9 positions agree with TRBD1. CDR1 and CDR2 from the germline V gene are SEHNR and FQNEAQ (reference sequence). CDR3 length: 15 residues. V trimming: 3 bases; J trimming: 8 bases; junction bases outside the gene matches: 7. The CDR3 sequence: CASSFGGTGSGELFF. DNA of the CDR3: TGTGCCAGCAGCTTTGGAGGGACAGGGTCAGGGGAGCTGTTTTTT.

The chain employs TRBV20-1 and TRBJ2-7; perhaps TRBD1 as D (6 bases). V was trimmed by 4 bases and J by 0 bases, leaving 19 bases between them. CDR3 length: 16 amino acids. Germline assignment: CDR1 DFQATT and CDR2 SNEGSKA (reference sequence). The CDR3 reads CSATSTAGASSYEQYF. In DNA form, the CDR3 reads TGCAGTGCTACTTCAACGGCAGGGGCTAGCTCCTACGAGCAGTACTTC.

J is TRBJ2-1 and V is TRBV20-1, with 13 bases that match TRBD2. The germline gives CDR1 DFQATT, CDR2 SNEGSKA (reference sequence). The V segment lost 6 bases and the J segment 10 bases; nucleotides outside the gene matches: 6. The CDR3 contains 13 residues. The CDR3 sequence: CSAPPTSGREQFF. In DNA form, the CDR3 reads TGCAGTGCCCCCCCGACTAGCGGGAGGGAGCAGTTCTTC.

The chain employs TRBV2 and TRBJ2-5, with a weak D call TRBD1 (6 bases). Trimming took off 6 bases at V and 7 bases at J, with 21 bases between the two ends. The germline CDR1 and CDR2 sequences are SNHLY and FYNNEI. This CDR3 has 15 residues. CDR3 bases: TGTGCCAGCAGCGCCTCGGTGGCAGGGGAATTGACCCAGTACTTC. As protein: CASSASVAGELTQYF.